This T cell receptor beta chain was sequenced during a study of memory CD4+ T cells and cytomegalovirus serostatus. Study information: Of the healthy Belgian adults, fewer than 10 were CMV seropositive and 20 to 30 seronegative.

Remarks on this clone: The antigen is unknown.

This CDR3 has 14 residues. Trimming pared 2 bases from V and 11 bases from J, leaving 18 bases between. Germline assignment: CDR1 LGHNA and CDR2 YNFKEQ. The protocol was immunoSEQ multiplex PCR, while the TCRdb copy is restricted to in-frame clones and leaves out a portion. The data show tens of thousands of clones, around 80% seen once. The sort gate was single viable CD3+CD4+CD8-CD45RO+ cells for memory CD4+ T cells. Donors' CMV status reflects serum IgG against pp150, pp28, p38, p52. Study-wide results and limits: Repertoires predicted CMV serostatus with median bootstrapped AUC of around 0.95. Suggested: most of the CMV-linked TCR signature lies in CD4+ memory cells.

The sequenced sample consisted of memory CD4+ T cells from blood. The chain has TRBV4-2 and TRBJ1-1, with a tentative D call TRBD1 (5 bases). This sequence was found in an adult in good health and CMV-seronegative. The CDR3 loop is CASSQTGTDFSAFF. As DNA, the CDR3 is TGTGCCAGCAGCCAAACCGGGACGGACTTTAGCGCTTTCTTT.